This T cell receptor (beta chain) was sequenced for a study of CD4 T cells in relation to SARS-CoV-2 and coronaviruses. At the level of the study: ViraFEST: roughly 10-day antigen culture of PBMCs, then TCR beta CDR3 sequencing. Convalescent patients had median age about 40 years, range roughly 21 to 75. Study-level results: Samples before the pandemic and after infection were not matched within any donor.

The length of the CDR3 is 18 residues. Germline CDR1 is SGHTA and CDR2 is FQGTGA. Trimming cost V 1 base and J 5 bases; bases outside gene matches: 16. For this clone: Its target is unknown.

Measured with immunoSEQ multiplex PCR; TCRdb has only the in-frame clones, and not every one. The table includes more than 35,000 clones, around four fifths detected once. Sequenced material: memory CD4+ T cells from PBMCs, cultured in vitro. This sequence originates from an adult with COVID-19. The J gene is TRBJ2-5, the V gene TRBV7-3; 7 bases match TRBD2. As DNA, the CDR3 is TGTGCCAGCAGCTTAAGAGGTTCGGGCGGGAGCGGCGTGGAGACCCAGTACTTC. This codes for CASSLRGSGGSGVETQYF.